The 12 T cell receptor beta chains below were found in one sample sequenced in a study of CD8 T cells in ankylosing spondylitis. Using its own MiXCR run on the 5' RACE reads, TCRdb lists one record per CDR3 protein. The repertoire includes around 490,000 distinct CDR3 sequences, approximately 5% of them detected once, and approximately 3.5% sits in the top ten. Their recognized antigens are unknown. Study observations and caveats: Within ankylosing spondylitis blood, a TCR beta motif made up of eight highly homologous variants appeared to be characteristic.

Material for sequencing was blood, either unsorted or a sorted T cell fraction (not recorded which). The receptor source for this set is a male donor with ankylosing spondylitis.

V usage is TRBV29-1 and J usage is TRBJ1-2; a possible D gene is TRBD1 (6 bases). This CDR3 comprises 13 residues. The V gene's germline CDR1 is SQVTM and CDR2 ANQGSEA. V lost 3 bases to trimming and J lost 5 bases, with 13 bases between them. CDR3 protein: CSVDRTASYGYTF. The CDR3 DNA reads as TGCAGCGTTGATCGGACAGCCTCGTATGGCTACACCTTC.

This clonotype was found many times. The rearrangement uses TRBV7-9 and TRBJ1-2; D unresolved. Germline V gene lookup returns CDR1 SEHNR and CDR2 FQNEAQ (reference sequence). The CDR3 is made up of 13 amino acids. V was cut by 3 bases and J by 8 bases, with 13 bases left in between. This chain's CDR3 is CASSLTDGGGYTF. CDR3 in DNA: TGTGCCAGCAGCTTGACGGACGGCGGGGGCTACACCTTC. The full variable domain, its missing parts supplied by reference TRBV7-9 and TRBJ1-2, is DTGVSQNPRHKITKRGQNVTFRCDPISEHNRLYWYRQTLGQGPEFLTYFQNEAQLEKSRLLSDRFSAERPKGSFSTLEIQRTEQGDSAMYLCASSLTDGGGYTFGSGTRLTVV.

This clonotype was seen ten or more times. The rearrangement uses TRBV29-1 and TRBJ1-1; TRBD1 is a possible D gene (5 bases). Germline V CDR1 and CDR2: SQVTM, ANQGSEA. This CDR3 is 12 amino acids long. Trimming cost V 7 bases and J 5 bases, with 14 bases left between them. The CDR3 reads CSERSGETEAFF. CDR3 nucleotide sequence: TGCAGCGAAAGATCGGGGGAAACTGAAGCTTTCTTT.

This clonotype was counted ten times or more. The chain links TRBV29-1 to TRBJ2-1; D tentatively fits TRBD1 or TRBD2 (5 bases each). The V end was cut by 6 bases, the J end by 3 bases, with 9 bases between. The V gene's germline CDR1 is SQVTM and CDR2 ANQGSEA. The CDR3 contains 12 residues. CDR3 coding DNA: TGCAGCGTAGGGGACCGCTACAATGAGCAGTTCTTC. Its protein is CSVGDRYNEQFF.

The chain recombines TRBV12-3 or TRBV12-4 with TRBJ2-7, with D unclear. The CDR3 spans 14 residues. V lost 5 bases, J lost 2 bases, and 13 bases lay in between. In DNA form, the CDR3 reads TGTGCCAGCAGTCCCTTTTTCCTAACCTACGAGCAGTACTTC. The encoded protein is CASSPFFLTYEQYF.

This clonotype has at least ten counts. This chain links TRBV4-3 with TRBJ2-1; D is possibly TRBD2 (5 bases). V dropped 6 bases and J dropped 9 bases, with 24 bases sitting between them. Germline CDR1 is LGHNA and CDR2 is YSLEER. CDR3 size: 16 residues. The CDR3 reads CASRHSGFDLGGEQFF. CDR3 coding DNA: TGCGCCAGCAGGCACTCGGGATTCGATTTGGGTGGTGAGCAGTTCTTC.

Note on this clonotype: The junction departs from germline at one end; a sequencing error may be responsible. The chain is built from TRBV4-2 and TRBJ2-4; no clear D gene. Germline V CDR1 and CDR2: LGHNA, YNFKEQ. The CDR3 runs to 14 residues. Written as DNA, the CDR3 is TGTGCCAACAGCCAAGACGCCCAGGCAAGCATTCAGTACTTC. Encoded protein: CANSQDAQASIQYF.

This clonotype was counted many times. V usage is TRBV20-1 and J usage is TRBJ2-7, with 14 bases aligning to TRBD2. The V gene end was trimmed by 0 bases and the J gene end by 8 bases; junction bases not matched to a gene: 6. Looked up from germline, CDR1 is DFQATT and CDR2 is SNEGSKA (reference sequence). This CDR3 is 15 amino acids long. This CDR3 reads CSARDRTSGRIKQYF. CDR3 DNA sequence: TGCAGTGCTAGAGACCGGACTAGCGGGAGGATTAAGCAGTACTTC.

This clonotype was found many times. The chain carries TRBV6-1 and TRBJ1-5; D gene ambiguous. The CDR3 spans 13 residues. Per germline, CDR1 MNHNS and CDR2 SASEGT. Trimming pared 3 bases from V and 7 bases from J, leaving 10 bases between. This chain's CDR3 is CASSDETFQPQHF. CDR3 coding DNA: TGTGCCAGCAGTGACGAGACTTTCCAGCCCCAGCATTTT.

To note about this clonotype: The junction departs from the called germline gene at one end, perhaps through a read error. The chain combines TRBV7-9 with TRBJ2-5; D gene unclear. Germline CDR1 is SEHNR and CDR2 is FQNEAQ (reference sequence). This CDR3 is 14 amino acids long. The CDR3 DNA reads TGTGCCAGCAGCTTAGGCGCCCTACAAGAGAGCCAGTACTTC. Its protein product is CASSLGALQESQYF.

This clonotype was detected many times. The rearrangement uses TRBV2 and TRBJ1-1; D not certain. The CDR3 is 15 residues long. Germline CDR1 SNHLY, CDR2 FYNNEI. The V gene lost 6 bases and the J gene lost 5 bases, with 19 bases spanning the gap. In DNA form, the CDR3 reads TGTGCCAGCAGCCTTTCCGGGTCCCGTGGGACTGAAGCTTTCTTT. This gives the protein CASSLSGSRGTEAFF.

This clonotype was found many times. CDR3 in amino acids: CSVEVWTSGRYTQYF. CDR3 DNA: TGCAGCGTTGAAGTATGGACTAGCGGGAGGTATACGCAGTATTTT. This chain connects TRBV29-1 to TRBJ2-3; 14 bases are shared with TRBD2. The CDR3 has 15 amino acids. Looked up from germline, CDR1 is SQVTM and CDR2 is ANQGSEA. After removal of 1 base from V and 7 bases from J, the junction contained 4 bases not matched to a gene.